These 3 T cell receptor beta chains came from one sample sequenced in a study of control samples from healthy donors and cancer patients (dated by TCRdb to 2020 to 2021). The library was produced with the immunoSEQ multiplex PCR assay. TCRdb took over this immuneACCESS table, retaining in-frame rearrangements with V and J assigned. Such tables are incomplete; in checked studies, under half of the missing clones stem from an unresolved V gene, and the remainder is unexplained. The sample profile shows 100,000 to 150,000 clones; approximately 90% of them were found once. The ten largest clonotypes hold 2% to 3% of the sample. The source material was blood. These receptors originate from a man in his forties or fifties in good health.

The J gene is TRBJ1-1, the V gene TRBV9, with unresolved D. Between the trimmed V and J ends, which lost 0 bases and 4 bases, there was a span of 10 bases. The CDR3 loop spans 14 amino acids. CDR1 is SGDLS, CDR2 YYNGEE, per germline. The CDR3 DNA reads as TGTGCCAGCAGCGTAGGGGTGGCGACCACTGAAGCTTTCTTT. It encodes CASSVGVATTEAFF.

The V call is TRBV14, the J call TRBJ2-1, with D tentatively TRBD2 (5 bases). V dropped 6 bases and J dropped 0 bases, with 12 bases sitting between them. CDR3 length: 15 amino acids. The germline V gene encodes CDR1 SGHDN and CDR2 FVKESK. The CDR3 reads CASREGWASYNEQFF. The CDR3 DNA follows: TGTGCCAGCAGAGAGGGTTGGGCCTCCTACAATGAGCAGTTCTTC.

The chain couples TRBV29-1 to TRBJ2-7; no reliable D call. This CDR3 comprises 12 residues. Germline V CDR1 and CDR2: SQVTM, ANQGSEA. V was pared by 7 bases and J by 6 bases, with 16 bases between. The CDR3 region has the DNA TGCAGCGCAACCGGGCAGCTAGGCGAGCAGTACTTC. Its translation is CSATGQLGEQYF.